This TCR beta chain was recovered during a study of OX40 agonist ivuxolimab in advanced cancers. Overall study context: Hepatocellular carcinoma, melanoma, renal cell or head and neck cancer affected the dose-escalation patients. Partial responses were achieved by three patients, one with hepatocellular carcinoma and two with cutaneous melanoma.

The table lists this clone with a count of one. This table comes from immunoSEQ multiplex PCR, and its TCRdb copy is limited to in-frame clones, with some not included. The profile covers approximately 45,000 clones, with approximately 86% appearing a single time and under 15% taken by the ten largest. This material consisted of CD4+ or CD8+ T cells sorted from blood, taken in a trial of the OX40 agonist ivuxolimab. This TCR came from an adult with an advanced solid tumor such as melanoma, head and neck, liver or kidney cancer.

CDR3 sequence: CASSLLAGGGPPSTDTQYF. The CDR3 region has the DNA TGTGCCAGCAGCTTACTAGCGGGAGGAGGTCCCCCTAGCACAGATACGCAGTATTTT. The rearrangement joins TRBV5-4 to TRBJ2-3; 12 bases fit TRBD2. The CDR3 contains 19 residues. With V trimmed by 2 bases and J by 0 bases, 10 bases remained unmatched. Germline assignment: CDR1 SGHNT and CDR2 YYREEE (reference sequence).